The T cell receptor beta chain under discussion was sequenced for a study of T cells after yellow fever vaccination. CDR1 and CDR2 from the germline V gene are SGHNT and YYREEE (reference sequence). The CDR3 has 20 residues. The trim removed 0 bases at V and 0 bases at J, leaving 16 bases unmatched. They built TCR cDNA with 5'RACE template switching, a step that put in a universal primer site and UMIs. TCRdb ran MiXCR on the 5' RACE reads and lists one entry per CDR3 protein. Counted here are 250,000 to 400,000 distinct CDR3 sequences, 3.5% to 4.5% occurring once; the ten biggest clones make up less than 20%. Study findings and constraints: FACS-sorted repertoires might harbor abundant contaminating clonotypes from the bulk population.

Turning to this clonotype: Antigen unknown.

This sequence was found in a man aged 18 to 29 who received the YFV17D yellow fever vaccine. The V call is TRBV5-4, the J call TRBJ2-3, with 7 bases that match TRBD2. The source material was PBMCs, sampled 15 days after the yellow fever booster vaccination. The CDR3: CASSLGGWRGSPKSTDTQYF. CDR3 DNA: TGTGCCAGCAGCTTGGGAGGGTGGCGGGGGTCCCCTAAAAGCACAGATACGCAGTATTTT.